The 18 T cell receptor beta chains given below trace back to one sample, sequenced in a study of control samples from healthy donors and cancer patients. TCRdb keeps only in-frame clones here, not all; method: immunoSEQ multiplex PCR. The data show roughly 120,000 clones, roughly nine tenths seen once. Sample: PBMCs. The receptor source for this set is a woman aged 50 to 60 with colorectal cancer.

This clone was seen only a few times. The rearrangement uses TRBV9 and TRBJ1-6; no reliable D call. Germline V gene data show CDR1 as SGDLS and CDR2 as YYNGEE. The CDR3 has 15 amino acids. The V end was cut by 0 bases, the J end by 5 bases, with 9 bases between. The CDR3 DNA sequence: TGTGCCAGCAGCGTAGAAGGATGGGATAATTCACCCCTCCACTTT. Translation gives CASSVEGWDNSPLHF.

This chain uses TRBV18 with TRBJ2-7; 8 nucleotides align to TRBD1. Germline V gene lookup returns CDR1 KGHSH and CDR2 LQKENI. Trimming at V came to 0 bases and at J to 2 bases, leaving 6 bases not matched to a gene. The CDR3 length is 16 residues. The CDR3 region has the DNA TGTGCCAGCTCACCACCCGGACAGGGATCCCCCTACGAGCAGTACTTC. It encodes CASSPPGQGSPYEQYF.

This chain links TRBV12-3 or TRBV12-4 with TRBJ2-7, with no clear D. The CDR3 is 11 residues long. V was clipped by 6 bases and J by 5 bases, with 8 bases between them. The CDR3 coding sequence is TGTGCCAGCAGCTACGATGACGAGCAGTACTTC. Translating it yields CASSYDDEQYF.

The chain couples TRBV19 to TRBJ2-7; D possibly uses TRBD1 or TRBD2 (5 bases each). The V gene lost 6 bases and the J gene lost 3 bases, with 24 bases spanning the gap. Germline V CDR1 and CDR2: LNHDA, SQIVND (reference sequence). The CDR3 runs to 17 residues. CDR3 bases: TGTGCCAGTAGCCAAGACACTCGGGGCGGGCTGAGCTACGAGCAGTACTTC. Protein: CASSQDTRGGLSYEQYF.

The rearrangement joins TRBV2 to TRBJ1-5; D uncertain. The CDR3 contains 15 residues. V lost 5 bases, J lost 1 base, and 12 bases lay in between. Per germline, CDR1 SNHLY and CDR2 FYNNEI. The CDR3 DNA reads TGTGCCAGCAGTCACGGCCGGGCCAGCAATCAGCCCCAGCATTTT. Amino acid sequence: CASSHGRASNQPQHF.

The chain links TRBV29-1 to TRBJ2-7; TRBD2 might be the D (6 bases). The ends were cut back, 4 bases at V and 3 bases at J, with 19 bases in the middle. Germline CDR1 reads SQVTM; CDR2 reads ANQGSEA. The CDR3 has 15 amino acids. CDR3 sequence (DNA): TGCAGCGTTGGATTAGAGGGAGTGGGGGGCTACGAGCAGTACTTC. Its protein product is CSVGLEGVGGYEQYF.

This rearrangement joins TRBV27 to TRBJ1-2; a possible D gene is TRBD1 (5 bases). The CDR3 covers 15 residues. Trimming stripped 5 bases from V and 5 bases from J, with 18 bases between. Germline CDR1 is MNHEY and CDR2 is SMNVEV (reference sequence). CDR3 region: CASSPEGPNYYGYTF. In DNA, the CDR3 is TGTGCCAGCAGTCCCGAGGGACCTAATTATTATGGCTACACCTTC.

This chain joins TRBV24-1 and TRBJ1-1, with TRBD1 matching over 9 bases. The length of the CDR3 is 15 residues. Per germline, CDR1 KGHDR and CDR2 SFDVKD. V was clipped by 2 bases and J by 3 bases; unmatched bases: 3. The CDR3 spells CATSDSGQGHTEAFF. CDR3 DNA: TGTGCCACCAGTGATTCCGGACAGGGGCACACTGAAGCTTTCTTT.

This clone was seen a single time. The chain is built from TRBV27 and TRBJ2-5; either TRBD1 or TRBD2 may fit D (6 bases each). From germline, CDR1 is MNHEY and CDR2 SMNVEV (reference sequence). The CDR3 sequence is 16 residues long. The V gene lost 3 bases and the J gene lost 5 bases, with 19 bases spanning the gap. The CDR3 loop is CASSFIPLRGLETQYF. The CDR3 coding sequence is TGTGCCAGCAGTTTCATCCCGCTCCGGGGGCTGGAGACCCAGTACTTC.

This chain links TRBV14 with TRBJ1-1; D is perhaps TRBD1 (5 bases). The germline V gene encodes CDR1 SGHDN and CDR2 FVKESK. This CDR3 comprises 13 residues. The V and J ends lost 2 bases and 4 bases respectively, with 8 bases between them. The CDR3 spells CASSQQGITEAFF. The CDR3 nucleotides read TGTGCCAGCAGCCAACAGGGTATCACTGAAGCTTTCTTT.

This chain joins TRBV6-5 and TRBJ2-7; no clear D. The V end was cut by 4 bases, the J end by 2 bases, with 3 bases between. This CDR3 region has 11 residues. CDR1 and CDR2 from the germline V gene are MNHEY and SVGAGI. The CDR3 protein is CASSSTYEQYF. For the CDR3, the DNA is TGTGCCAGCAGTTCTACCTACGAGCAGTACTTC.

The chain links TRBV5-1 to TRBJ2-7, with TRBD1 as a possible D gene (6 bases). CDR1 and CDR2 (germline): SGHRS, YFSETQ. The CDR3 sequence is 15 residues long. V was clipped by 4 bases and J by 4 bases, with 18 bases between them. The CDR3 sequence: CASSPPRFGTYEQYF. The CDR3 DNA reads TGCGCCAGCAGCCCTCCCAGGTTCGGGACATACGAGCAGTACTTC.

CDR3 residues: CASSRDGKVETQYF. CDR3 DNA: TGTGCCAGCAGCCGGGACGGCAAGGTGGAGACCCAGTACTTC. The gene calls are TRBV5-4 and TRBJ2-5; D may be TRBD1 or TRBD2 (5 bases each). Trimming removed 4 bases at V and 5 bases at J, with 15 bases between. This CDR3 has 14 residues. The germline V gene encodes CDR1 SGHNT and CDR2 YYREEE (reference sequence).

The genes are TRBV19 and TRBJ1-2; the match to TRBD1 covers 7 bases. Germline V gene data show CDR1 as LNHDA and CDR2 as SQIVND (reference sequence). The ends lost 4 bases at V and 3 bases at J; junction bases unmatched: 5. This CDR3 contains 14 residues. The DNA of the CDR3 is TGTGCCAGTAGTAATTCCGGGACAGACTATGGCTACACCTTC. Translation gives CASSNSGTDYGYTF. The full variable domain, rest sourced from reference TRBV19 and TRBJ1-2, is DGGITQSPKYLFRKEGQNVTLSCEQNLNHDAMYWYRQDPGQGLRLIYYSQIVNDFQKGDIAEGYSVSREKKESFPLTVTSAQKNPTAFYLCASSNSGTDYGYTFGSGTRLTVV.

This clone was recorded only once. V gene TRBV29-1 combines with J gene TRBJ1-2; 7 bases are a match to TRBD1. This CDR3 region has 14 residues. Per germline, CDR1 SQVTM and CDR2 ANQGSEA. After removal of 7 bases from V and 0 bases from J, the junction contained 8 bases not matched to a gene. The CDR3 sequence is CSAGTGTANYGYTF. In DNA form, the CDR3 reads TGCAGCGCTGGGACCGGGACAGCTAACTATGGCTACACCTTC.

V gene TRBV18 combines with J gene TRBJ2-3; tentative D call: TRBD1 (6 bases). Germline loops: CDR1 KGHSH, CDR2 LQKENI. The length of the CDR3 is 19 residues. Trimming took 0 bases from V and 1 from J, leaving 20 bases between them. Here the CDR3 reads CASSPPRNRVLGRTDTQYF. CDR3 DNA: TGTGCCAGCTCACCACCGCGAAACAGGGTGCTAGGACGCACAGATACGCAGTATTTT.

The rearrangement links TRBV2 to TRBJ2-7; tentatively, D is TRBD1 (6 bases). The germline V gene encodes CDR1 SNHLY and CDR2 FYNNEI. Trimming took 3 bases from V and 4 from J, leaving 16 bases between them. The CDR3 is 15 residues long. The CDR3 sequence is CASSDPHRVPYEQYF. The DNA of the CDR3 is TGTGCCAGCAGTGATCCTCACAGGGTTCCATACGAGCAGTACTTC. Combining the CDR3 with reference TRBV2 and TRBJ2-7 gives the whole variable domain EPEVTQTPSHQVTQMGQEVILRCVPISNHLYFYWYRQILGQKVEFLVSFYNNEISEKSEIFDDQFSVERPDGSNFTLKIRSTKLEDSAMYFCASSDPHRVPYEQYFGPGTRLTVT.

This rearrangement joins TRBV28 to TRBJ2-6, with D perhaps TRBD1 (7 bases). V was cut by 4 bases and J by 2 bases, with 24 bases left in between. The CDR3 covers 20 residues. Germline CDR1 MDHEN, CDR2 SYDVKM. In nucleotides, the CDR3 is TGTGCCAGCAGTTCTTTATGGCTCCAGGGGGGTCTGACTGGGGCCAACGTCCTGACTTTC. Translated: CASSSLWLQGGLTGANVLTF.